One sample yielded the 5 T cell receptor beta chains listed below, sequenced in a study of cytomegalovirus exposure and HLA in healthy donors. Primers for the PCR totalled 60 Vbeta and 13 Jbeta. Sequencing used immunoSEQ multiplex PCR; TCRdb keeps in-frame clones, though not all of them. The sample has 200,000 to 250,000 clones; 70% to 90% are singletons. Sequencing was carried out using PBMCs. Receptor source: a human donor in good health.

This rearrangement joins TRBV7-9 to TRBJ2-6, with TRBD1 matching 7 bases. The CDR3 loop spans 17 amino acids. The J segment lost 0 bases and the V segment lost 3 bases, leaving 5 bases of the junction unmatched. Germline assignment: CDR1 SEHNR and CDR2 FQNEAQ (reference sequence). CDR3 in amino acids: CASSLTGLVSGANVLTF. DNA for the CDR3: TGTGCCAGCAGCTTGACAGGGTTAGTCTCTGGGGCCAACGTCCTGACTTTC. Full variable domain (outside the CDR3, taken from reference TRBV7-9 and TRBJ2-6): DTGVSQNPRHKITKRGQNVTFRCDPISEHNRLYWYRQTLGQGPEFLTYFQNEAQLEKSRLLSDRFSAERPKGSFSTLEIQRTEQGDSAMYLCASSLTGLVSGANVLTFGAGSRLTVL.

The rearrangement joins TRBV2 to TRBJ1-6; D is possibly TRBD1 (6 bases). Trimming left V 4 bases short and J 7 bases short, with 14 bases between. Germline CDR1 SNHLY, CDR2 FYNNEI. The CDR3 is made up of 15 amino acids. CDR3 sequence reads: CASSGQEAANSPLHF. The DNA of the CDR3 is TGTGCCAGCAGTGGACAGGAAGCGGCGAATTCACCCCTCCACTTT.

The chain recombines TRBV2 with TRBJ2-1; TRBD2 agrees at 7 bases. V shed 10 bases and J 8 bases; nucleotides not matched to a gene: 17. CDR1 SNHLY and CDR2 FYNNEI come from the germline V gene. The length of the CDR3 is 15 residues. CDR3 in amino acids: CATRRGGRTSDEQFF. For the CDR3, the DNA is TGTGCCACCAGGCGGGGCGGGAGAACTAGTGATGAGCAGTTCTTC.

This chain uses TRBV7-9 with TRBJ1-4; 7 bases match TRBD1. The trim removed 5 bases at V and 5 bases at J, leaving 8 bases unmatched. The CDR3 runs to 15 residues. Germline loops: CDR1 SEHNR, CDR2 FQNEAQ (reference sequence). Written as DNA, the CDR3 is TGTGCCAGCAGCGCCCACAGGGGTCCAAATGAAAAACTGTTTTTT. This sequence encodes CASSAHRGPNEKLFF.

For this clone: At one end the junction does not follow the germline gene, possibly because of a read error. V and J are TRBV7-9 and TRBJ2-7; possibly TRBD1 for D (5 bases). Germline lookup yields CDR1 SEHNR and CDR2 FQNEAQ (reference sequence). The CDR3 covers 15 residues. The CDR3 is CSSSARVAGLYEQYF. CDR3 bases: TGTTCCAGCAGCGCCAGGGTTGCAGGGCTCTACGAGCAGTACTTC.